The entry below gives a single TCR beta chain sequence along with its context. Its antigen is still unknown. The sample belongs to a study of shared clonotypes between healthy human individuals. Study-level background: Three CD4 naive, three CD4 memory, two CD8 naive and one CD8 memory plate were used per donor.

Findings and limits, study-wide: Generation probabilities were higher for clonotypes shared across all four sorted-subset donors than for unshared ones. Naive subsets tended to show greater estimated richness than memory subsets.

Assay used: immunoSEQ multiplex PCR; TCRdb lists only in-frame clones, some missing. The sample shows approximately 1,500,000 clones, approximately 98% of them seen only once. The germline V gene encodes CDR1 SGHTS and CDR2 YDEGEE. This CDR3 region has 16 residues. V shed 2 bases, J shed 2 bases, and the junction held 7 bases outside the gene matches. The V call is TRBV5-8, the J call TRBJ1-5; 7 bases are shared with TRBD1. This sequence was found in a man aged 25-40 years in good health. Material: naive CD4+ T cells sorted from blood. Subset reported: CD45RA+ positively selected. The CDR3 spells CASSLVGGAGNQPQHF. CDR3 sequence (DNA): TGTGCCAGCAGCTTAGTAGGGGGCGCCGGCAATCAGCCCCAGCATTTT.